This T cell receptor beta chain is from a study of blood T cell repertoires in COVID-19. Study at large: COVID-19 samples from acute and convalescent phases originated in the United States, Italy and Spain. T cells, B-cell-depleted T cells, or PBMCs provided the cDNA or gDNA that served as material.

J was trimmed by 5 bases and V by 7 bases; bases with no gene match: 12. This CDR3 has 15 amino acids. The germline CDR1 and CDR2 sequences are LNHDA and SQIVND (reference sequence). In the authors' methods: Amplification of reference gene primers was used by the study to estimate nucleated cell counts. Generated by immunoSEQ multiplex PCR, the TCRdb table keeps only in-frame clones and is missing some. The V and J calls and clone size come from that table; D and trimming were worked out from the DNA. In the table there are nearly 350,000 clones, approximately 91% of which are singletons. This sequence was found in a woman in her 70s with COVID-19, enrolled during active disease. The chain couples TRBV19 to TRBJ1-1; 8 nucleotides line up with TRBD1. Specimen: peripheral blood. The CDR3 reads CASTPTGTGGTEAFF. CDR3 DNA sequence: TGTGCCAGTACCCCGACCGGGACAGGAGGGACTGAAGCTTTCTTT.